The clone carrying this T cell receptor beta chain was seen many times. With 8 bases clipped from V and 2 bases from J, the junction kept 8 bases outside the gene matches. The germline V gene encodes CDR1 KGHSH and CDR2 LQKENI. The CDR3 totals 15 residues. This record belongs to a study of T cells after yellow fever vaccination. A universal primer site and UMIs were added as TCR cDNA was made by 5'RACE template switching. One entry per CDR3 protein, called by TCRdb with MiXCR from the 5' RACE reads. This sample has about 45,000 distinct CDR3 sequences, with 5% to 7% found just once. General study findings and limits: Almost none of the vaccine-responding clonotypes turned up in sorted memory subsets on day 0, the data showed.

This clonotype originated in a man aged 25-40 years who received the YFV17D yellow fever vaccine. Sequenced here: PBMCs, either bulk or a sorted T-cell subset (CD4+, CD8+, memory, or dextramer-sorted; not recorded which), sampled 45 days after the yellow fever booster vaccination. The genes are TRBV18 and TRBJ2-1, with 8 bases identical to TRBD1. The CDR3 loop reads CASDGTGSTYNEQFF. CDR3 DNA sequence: TGTGCCAGCGATGGGACAGGCAGTACCTACAATGAGCAGTTCTTC.